These 11 T cell receptor beta chains originate from one sample sequenced in a study of radiotherapy plus CTLA-4 blockade in lung cancer. The method was immunoSEQ multiplex PCR; TCRdb's version includes in-frame clones alone and lacks a portion of them. Among 40,000 to 45,000 clones listed, roughly 64% were seen once. This material consisted of peripheral blood, taken from a patient treated with radiotherapy plus ipilimumab. The receptors were gathered from a human donor with non-small cell lung cancer who had a partial response to radiotherapy plus ipilimumab.

The chain couples TRBV4-1 to TRBJ2-1, with D perhaps TRBD2 (5 bases). Trimming took 4 bases from V and 6 from J, leaving 19 bases between them. CDR1 is MGHRA and CDR2 is YSYEKL in the germline V gene. This CDR3 is 16 amino acids long. The CDR3 bases are TGCGCCAGCAGCCCCGAGGGCCTAGCAGGTTTCAATGAGCAGTTCTTC. Amino acids: CASSPEGLAGFNEQFF.

This rearrangement joins TRBV27 to TRBJ1-1; D is perhaps TRBD1 (6 bases). In germline, CDR1 is MNHEY, CDR2 SMNVEV (reference sequence). Deletions cut 8 bases from V and 5 bases from J, with 15 bases between. This CDR3 is 13 amino acids long. CDR3 sequence: CASRPGGATEAFF. The CDR3, as DNA: TGTGCCAGCCGCCCGGGGGGGGCTACTGAAGCTTTCTTT.

J is TRBJ2-4 and V is TRBV4-2; 7 bases map to TRBD2. There are 18 residues in the CDR3. Germline CDR1 is LGHNA and CDR2 is YNFKEQ. V trimming: 4 bases; J trimming: 0 bases; junction bases outside the gene matches: 12. As DNA, the CDR3 is TGTGCCAGCAGCCCTGAACCTCTGCGGGGGAGAGCCAAAAACATTCAGTACTTC. It translates to CASSPEPLRGRAKNIQYF.

This clone was counted a few times. The V gene is TRBV5-8, the J gene TRBJ2-7; the match to TRBD1 covers 9 bases. CDR1 is SGHTS, CDR2 YDEGEE, per germline. After removal of 4 bases from V and 2 bases from J, the junction contained 7 bases not matched to a gene. This CDR3 is built from 15 residues. CDR3: CASSRIRDRAYEQYF. The CDR3 DNA is TGTGCCAGCAGCCGGATCCGGGACAGGGCCTACGAGCAGTACTTC.

This clone has a single count. The gene calls are TRBV29-1 and TRBJ1-1; D perhaps matches TRBD1 (6 bases). CDR3 length: 12 amino acids. Germline CDR1 is SQVTM and CDR2 is ANQGSEA. Trimming shortened V by 4 bases and J by 1 base, and 7 bases separated the two germline ends. CDR3 bases: TGCAGCGTTGGGGGACAGAACACTGAAGCTTTCTTT. This sequence encodes CSVGGQNTEAFF.

The V call is TRBV5-1, the J call TRBJ1-2, with 8 bases identical to TRBD1. This CDR3 region has 17 residues. J lost 8 bases, V lost 4 bases, and 19 bases had no gene match. Per the germline V gene, CDR1 is SGHRS and CDR2 is YFSETQ. The CDR3 DNA follows: TGCGCCAGCAGCCCCAGCCCGACAGGGGACGCCCTAAGCGGCTACACCTTC. It encodes CASSPSPTGDALSGYTF.

This chain links TRBV5-1 with TRBJ2-3, with D perhaps TRBD1 (5 bases). With 0 bases removed from V and 0 bases from J, the gap between germline ends came to 8 bases. Germline-derived CDR1 and CDR2 are SGHRS and YFSETQ. The CDR3 runs 15 residues. The CDR3 region is CASSLEQASTDTQYF. The CDR3, as DNA: TGCGCCAGCAGCTTGGAACAGGCCAGCACAGATACGCAGTATTTT.

V gene TRBV18 combines with J gene TRBJ1-3; the D gene is possibly TRBD1 (5 bases). Germline-derived CDR1 and CDR2 are KGHSH and LQKENI. The CDR3 runs 17 residues. V was trimmed by 3 bases and J by 1 base, leaving 16 bases between them. Here the CDR3 reads CASSPPPRRVSGNTIYF. The CDR3, as DNA: TGTGCCAGCTCACCGCCCCCCCGCAGGGTTTCTGGAAACACCATATATTTT.

The chain combines TRBV5-6 with TRBJ2-5; tentative D call: TRBD1 (5 bases). With 2 bases removed from V and 0 bases from J, the gap between germline ends came to 14 bases. CDR3 length equals 16 residues. Looked up from germline, CDR1 is SGHDT and CDR2 is YYEEEE. For the CDR3, the DNA is TGTGCCAGCAGCTTCGTTCAGGGCGGATACCAAGAGACCCAGTACTTC. Translation: CASSFVQGGYQETQYF.

This clone appeared a few times. The CDR3 nucleotides are TGTGCCAGTAGTACAGGGGGACTTAACAATGAGCAGTTCTTC. Translated: CASSTGGLNNEQFF. This chain connects TRBV19 to TRBJ2-1; possible D gene TRBD1, 7 bases. Germline CDR1 and CDR2: LNHDA and SQIVND (reference sequence). The CDR3 sequence is 14 residues long. Trimming removed 4 bases from V and 5 bases from J, with 12 bases in between.

The V gene is TRBV6-5, the J gene TRBJ2-2, with D hard to call. V gave up 6 bases and J gave up 2 bases, with 13 bases separating them. This CDR3 comprises 15 residues. CDR1 and CDR2 (germline): MNHEY, SVGAGI. CDR3 sequence (DNA): TGTGCCAGCAGCCATCGGTTAATTAACACCGGGGAGCTGTTTTTT. Translated: CASSHRLINTGELFF.